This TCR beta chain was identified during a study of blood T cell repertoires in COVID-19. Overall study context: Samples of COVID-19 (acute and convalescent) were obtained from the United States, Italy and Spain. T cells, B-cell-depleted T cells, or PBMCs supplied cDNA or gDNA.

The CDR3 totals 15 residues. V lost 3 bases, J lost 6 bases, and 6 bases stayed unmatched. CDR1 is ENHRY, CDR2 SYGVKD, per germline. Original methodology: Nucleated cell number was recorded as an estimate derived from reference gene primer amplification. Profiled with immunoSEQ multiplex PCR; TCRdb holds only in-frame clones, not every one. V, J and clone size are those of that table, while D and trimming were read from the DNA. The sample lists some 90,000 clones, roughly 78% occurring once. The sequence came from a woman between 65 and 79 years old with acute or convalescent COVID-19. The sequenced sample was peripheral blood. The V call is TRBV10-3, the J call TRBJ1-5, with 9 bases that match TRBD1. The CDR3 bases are TGTGCCATCAGTGAACAGGGGGCATTGGGTCAGCCCCAGCATTTT. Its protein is CAISEQGALGQPQHF.